This paragraph covers one T cell receptor (beta chain) sequence. Its antigen is unidentified. The CDR3 length is 16 residues. Germline V gene lookup returns CDR1 LNHNV and CDR2 YYDKDF (reference sequence). V lost 6 bases to trimming and J lost 2 bases; unmatched junction nucleotides: 9. The sample comes from a study of OX40 agonist ivuxolimab in advanced cancers. Study-level background: Patients received ivuxolimab, an agonistic anti-OX40 (CD134) antibody. Among those enrolled, mean age was roughly 62 years (range about 23 to 79) and about 82% were male.

Produced via immunoSEQ multiplex PCR; TCRdb's table is partial and in-frame only. The profile shows roughly 90,000 clones, around 90% of them singletons. Whole-study results and caveats: In general, CD8+ T cells held more expanded clones than CD4+ did, on average.

This specimen was CD4+ or CD8+ T cells sorted from blood, taken in a trial of the OX40 agonist ivuxolimab. The chain employs TRBV15 and TRBJ2-1; 8 nucleotides line up with TRBD2. The TCR comes from an adult with an advanced solid tumor such as melanoma, head and neck, liver or kidney cancer. The CDR3 nucleotides are TGTGCCACCAGTTTGGGCGGGGGGTTAACCTACAATGAGCAGTTCTTC. As protein: CATSLGGGLTYNEQFF.